Below, 22 T cell receptor beta chains from the same sample are listed, as sequenced in a study of shared clonotypes between healthy human individuals. Assay: immunoSEQ multiplex PCR; the TCRdb copy retains only in-frame clones and omits some. The sample shows approximately 2.3 million clones, roughly 93% of them seen only once. The sequencing input was naive CD4+ T cells from PBMCs. Sample subset: CD45RA+ positively selected. The source of these receptors is a man between 18 and 29 years old in good health. Some clones in this sample may be carry-over from other donors' samples.

The chain couples TRBV6-5 to TRBJ1-5, with D possibly matching TRBD1 (6 bases). This CDR3 contains 15 residues. V lost 2 bases, J lost 2 bases, and 10 bases lay in between. Germline CDR1 and CDR2: MNHEY and SVGAGI. The CDR3 sequence is CASSYRAGGNQPQHF. The CDR3 DNA sequence: TGTGCCAGCAGTTACCGGGCAGGGGGCAATCAGCCCCAGCATTTT.

V and J are TRBV7-3 and TRBJ1-1, with a tentative D call TRBD1 (5 bases). This CDR3 is built from 13 residues. CDR1 SGHTA and CDR2 FQGTGA come from the germline V gene. V was shortened by 2 bases and J by 8 bases, with 12 bases between the two germline ends. The CDR3 nucleotides read TGTGCCAGCAGCTTAGGGACCTCCAAGGAAGCTTTCTTT. It is translated as CASSLGTSKEAFF.

The chain is built from TRBV6-5 and TRBJ1-4; D is perhaps TRBD1 (6 bases). Trimming pared 6 bases from V and 0 bases from J, leaving 11 bases between. Germline lookup yields CDR1 MNHEY and CDR2 SVGAGI. The CDR3 contains 15 residues. Written as DNA, the CDR3 is TGTGCCAGCAGGCAAGGGGGAACAACTAATGAAAAACTGTTTTTT. It translates to CASRQGGTTNEKLFF.

The chain uses TRBV28 and TRBJ1-3; D is unclear. Germline-derived CDR1 and CDR2 are MDHEN and SYDVKM. The CDR3 has 15 residues. V was cut by 5 bases and J by 1 base, with 12 bases left in between. This CDR3 reads CASSNLRLSGNTIYF. The CDR3 nucleotides are TGTGCCAGCAGTAACCTCCGGTTGTCTGGAAACACCATATATTTT.

V is TRBV27 and J is TRBJ2-7; 7 nucleotides match TRBD2. Germline CDR1 reads MNHEY; CDR2 reads SMNVEV (reference sequence). Trimming cost V 0 bases and J 6 bases; bases outside gene matches: 11. The CDR3 length is 16 residues. The CDR3 sequence is CASSLSGGSTVLEQYF. The CDR3 DNA reads as TGTGCCAGCAGTTTATCCGGGGGGTCAACGGTCCTCGAGCAGTACTTC.

The chain uses TRBV18 and TRBJ2-3, with D maybe TRBD2 (5 bases). Trimming cost V 5 bases and J 3 bases, with 12 bases left between them. This CDR3 comprises 14 residues. Germline V lookup: CDR1 KGHSH, CDR2 LQKENI. CDR3 loop: CASSAKTGTDTQYF. The CDR3, as DNA: TGTGCCAGCTCAGCAAAAACGGGGACAGATACGCAGTATTTT.

This chain connects TRBV30 to TRBJ2-7; 7 positions match TRBD2. Germline assignment: CDR1 GTSNPN and CDR2 SVGIG (reference sequence). This CDR3 comprises 12 residues. Trimming cost V 4 bases and J 6 bases; bases outside gene matches: 6. The DNA of the CDR3 is TGTGCCTGGATGCAGGGAGGGCGCGAGCAGTACTTC. Its protein product is CAWMQGGREQYF.

The chain combines TRBV19 with TRBJ1-2, with D perhaps matching TRBD1 (5 bases). Germline-derived CDR1 and CDR2 are LNHDA and SQIVND (reference sequence). The ends were cut back, 10 bases at V and 2 bases at J, with 14 bases in the middle. This CDR3 contains 13 residues. The CDR3 region has the DNA TGTGCCACGACGGGACGCAGGAACTATGGCTACACCTTC. Its translation: CATTGRRNYGYTF.

This chain links TRBV5-4 with TRBJ1-2, with TRBD1 matching 7 bases. The trim removed 2 bases at V and 4 bases at J, leaving 8 bases unmatched. In germline, CDR1 is SGHNT, CDR2 YYREEE (reference sequence). The CDR3 is 15 residues long. The CDR3, as DNA: TGTGCCAGCAGCTTAACCCGGACAGGCTTCTATGGCTACACCTTC. This translates into CASSLTRTGFYGYTF.

Concerning this clone: Other DNA sequences from this sample encode an identical CDR3 as well. The V call is TRBV28, the J call TRBJ1-2, with 8 bases matching TRBD1. Germline-derived CDR1 and CDR2 are MDHEN and SYDVKM. V shed 1 base and J 8 bases; nucleotides not matched to a gene: 9. The CDR3 is made up of 15 amino acids. CDR3 sequence: CASSLSPTGVDGYTF. The DNA for the CDR3 is TGTGCCAGCAGTTTATCCCCGACAGGGGTGGACGGCTACACCTTC.

A remark on this clone: The sample has other DNA sequences that encode this CDR3 too. The chain links TRBV7-3 to TRBJ2-5; TRBD2 aligns across 8 bases. The germline gives CDR1 SGHTA, CDR2 FQGTGA. CDR3 length: 13 amino acids. V shed 3 bases, J shed 7 bases, and the junction held 4 bases outside the gene matches. The CDR3 DNA sequence: TGTGCCAGCAGCTTGACGGGACTAGGGACCCAGTACTTC. This translates into CASSLTGLGTQYF.

V gene TRBV7-3 combines with J gene TRBJ2-1, with D perhaps matching TRBD1 or TRBD2 (5 bases each). The CDR3 extends over 17 amino acids. Germline V CDR1 and CDR2: SGHTA, FQGTGA. V was pared by 0 bases and J by 6 bases, with 18 bases between. The CDR3 coding sequence is TGTGCCAGCAGCTTAACGAGAGAGGGGAGTCGAGGCAATGAGCAGTTCTTC. Translated, it gives CASSLTREGSRGNEQFF.

This rearrangement joins TRBV25-1 to TRBJ1-5, with 7 nucleotides matching TRBD1. This CDR3 is 14 amino acids long. Trimming cost V 6 bases and J 3 bases; bases outside gene matches: 5. The germline V gene encodes CDR1 MGHDK and CDR2 SYGVNS. In DNA form, the CDR3 reads TGTGCCAGCAGAAGGACAGGTGCCAATCAGCCCCAGCATTTT. Translating it yields CASRRTGANQPQHF.

The sample holds one count of this clone. V is TRBV2 and J is TRBJ1-5; possible D gene TRBD1, 5 bases. Germline V gene sequence: CDR1 SNHLY, CDR2 FYNNEI. The CDR3 runs to 16 residues. V lost 0 bases and J lost 2, with 11 bases in between. The CDR3 sequence: CASSEAGRDGNQPQHF. CDR3 DNA sequence: TGTGCCAGCAGTGAAGCCGGCCGGGACGGCAATCAGCCCCAGCATTTT.

This clone appeared a single time. The CDR3, as DNA: TGTGCCAGCAGCTTGGATGTGCCGGGGGCTGCTAATGAAAAACTGTTTTTT. It encodes CASSLDVPGAANEKLFF. The rearrangement links TRBV5-4 to TRBJ1-4; D may be TRBD1 (6 bases). The CDR3 runs 17 residues. Germline V CDR1 and CDR2: SGHNT, YYREEE (reference sequence). V was shortened by 0 bases and J by 3 bases, with 15 bases between the two germline ends.

The chain uses TRBV7-2 and TRBJ2-3; perhaps TRBD2 as D (5 bases). In germline, CDR1 is SGHTA, CDR2 FQGNSA. The CDR3 is made up of 15 amino acids. The V gene lost 1 base and the J gene lost 6 bases, with 14 bases spanning the gap. The CDR3: CASSLERLARDTQYF. The CDR3 nucleotides are TGTGCCAGCAGCTTAGAGCGGCTAGCCCGTGATACGCAGTATTTT.

The chain recombines TRBV29-1 with TRBJ2-7; 9 nucleotides match TRBD1. The CDR3 sequence is 13 residues long. Germline assignment: CDR1 SQVTM and CDR2 ANQGSEA. Losses at the gene ends were 4 bases for V and 5 bases for J; bases not matched to a gene: 6. CDR3 DNA: TGCAGCGTTGTTGACAGGGGGGACCACGAGCAGTACTTC. It is translated as CSVVDRGDHEQYF.

The CDR3 loop reads CASSFTAGHYEQYF. DNA for the CDR3: TGTGCCAGCAGCTTTACAGCGGGTCACTACGAGCAGTACTTC. The rearrangement uses TRBV11-2 and TRBJ2-7, with D possibly matching TRBD2 (6 bases). V lost 3 bases and J lost 3, with 12 bases in between. The CDR3 extends over 14 amino acids. CDR1 SGHAT and CDR2 FQNNGV come from the germline V gene.

The rearrangement joins TRBV2 to TRBJ1-4; the match to TRBD1 covers 7 bases. The CDR3 consists of 18 residues. The J segment lost 5 bases and the V segment lost 7 bases, leaving 19 bases of the junction unmatched. Germline CDR1 SNHLY, CDR2 FYNNEI. CDR3 protein: CASTRSPPRQGSNEKLFF. CDR3 nucleotides: TGTGCCAGCACAAGATCCCCGCCGCGACAGGGATCCAATGAAAAACTGTTTTTT.

This clone was observed a handful of times. Within the sample, other DNA sequences also encode this same CDR3. This chain joins TRBV30 and TRBJ1-2; D perhaps matches TRBD1 (6 bases). This CDR3 is 13 amino acids long. V was clipped by 0 bases and J by 2 bases, with 7 bases between them. CDR1 is GTSNPN, CDR2 SVGIG, per germline (reference sequence). CDR3 sequence reads: CAWSVGQNYGYTF. The CDR3 DNA reads as TGTGCCTGGAGTGTTGGACAGAACTATGGCTACACCTTC. The full variable domain, with the rest looked up from reference TRBV30 and TRBJ1-2, is SQTIHQWPATLVQPVGSPLSLECTVEGTSNPNLYWYRQAAGRGLQLLFYSVGIGQISSEVPQNLSASRPQDRQFILSSKKLLLSDSGFYLCAWSVGQNYGYTFGSGTRLTVV.

This clone was seen just once. This chain connects TRBV2 to TRBJ2-7, with 9 bases identical to TRBD1. With V trimmed by 8 bases and J by 1 base, 6 bases remained unmatched. Germline CDR1 reads SNHLY; CDR2 reads FYNNEI. CDR3 size: 14 residues. This CDR3 reads CASLDRGESYEQYF. The CDR3 nucleotides are TGTGCCAGCCTCGACAGGGGGGAATCCTACGAGCAGTACTTC.

This clone was counted a single time. The CDR3 nucleotides are TGTGCCAGCCGGCTAGCGGACCCCTACGAGCAGTACTTC. Its translation: CASRLADPYEQYF. V is TRBV28 and J is TRBJ2-7, with 7 bases lining up with TRBD2. The CDR3 extends over 13 amino acids. CDR1 and CDR2 (germline): MDHEN, SYDVKM. The V gene end was trimmed by 8 bases and the J gene end by 2 bases; junction bases not matched to a gene: 6.